One and the same sample provided the 8 T cell receptor beta chains below, sequenced in a study of T cell responses to AZD1222 COVID-19 vaccine. The method was immunoSEQ multiplex PCR; TCRdb's version includes in-frame clones alone and lacks a portion of them. Here the sample spans roughly 84,000 clones, 70% to 90% being singletons. Sequenced here: peripheral blood, sampled 28 days after the second AZD1222 dose. Receptors were obtained from an adult who received the AZD1222 COVID-19 vaccine.

This chain joins TRBV19 and TRBJ1-2, with TRBD1 identical over 9 bases. CDR1 is LNHDA, CDR2 SQIVND, per germline (reference sequence). Unmatched junction bases numbered 6, after V lost 6 bases and J lost 1 base. This CDR3 is 15 amino acids long. Here the CDR3 reads CASRGTGSLNYGYTF. The CDR3 DNA follows: TGTGCCAGTAGAGGGACAGGGTCTCTTAACTATGGCTACACCTTC.

The V and J genes are TRBV28 and TRBJ1-5; D might be TRBD1 (5 bases). CDR1 and CDR2 (germline): MDHEN, SYDVKM. The CDR3 consists of 14 residues. V lost 3 bases to trimming and J lost 5 bases, with 11 bases between them. The CDR3 DNA follows: TGTGCCAGCAGTTTGGGAGGGGATCATCAGCCCCAGCATTTT. As protein: CASSLGGDHQPQHF.

The V call is TRBV6-5, the J call TRBJ2-7, with D unresolved. Germline V gives CDR1 MNHEY, CDR2 SVGAGI. The CDR3 consists of 11 residues. With 10 bases removed from V and 3 bases from J, the gap between germline ends came to 10 bases. Here the CDR3 reads CATEHVYEQYV. The CDR3 region has the DNA TGTGCCACAGAACACGTCTACGAGCAGTACGTC.

The chain combines TRBV11-2 with TRBJ2-7, with 9 positions matching TRBD1. The germline CDR1 and CDR2 sequences are SGHAT and FQNNGV. V was clipped by 5 bases and J by 2 bases; unmatched bases: 4. CDR3 length equals 14 residues. Here the CDR3 reads CASSPRTGAYEQYF. CDR3 in DNA: TGTGCCAGCAGCCCAAGGACAGGGGCCTACGAGCAGTACTTC.

This chain links TRBV19 with TRBJ2-7; D gene unclear. The CDR3 runs 12 residues. Germline CDR1 and CDR2: LNHDA and SQIVND (reference sequence). V gave up 4 bases and J gave up 4 bases, with 8 bases separating them. The CDR3 DNA follows: TGTGCCAGTAGTAAGGGATTATACGAGCAGTACTTC. Its protein product is CASSKGLYEQYF.

The chain carries TRBV3-1 (or the pseudogene TRBV3-2) and TRBJ1-3; 8 nucleotides line up with TRBD1. The junction had 4 bases not matched to a gene; V was cut back by 3 bases and J by 3 bases. The CDR3 runs 15 residues. The germline V gene encodes CDR1 LGHDT and CDR2 YNNKEL (reference sequence). CDR3 in amino acids: CASSQKQGGGNTIYF. CDR3 nucleotide sequence: TGTGCCAGCAGCCAGAAACAGGGGGGTGGAAACACCATATATTTT.

The V gene is TRBV4-3, the J gene TRBJ1-6; the match to TRBD1 covers 8 bases. Germline V gene data show CDR1 as LGHNA and CDR2 as YSLEER. The trim removed 0 bases at V and 7 bases at J, leaving 5 bases unmatched. The CDR3 extends over 16 amino acids. CDR3 in amino acids: CASSQEVDRVNSPLHF. In nucleotides, the CDR3 is TGCGCCAGCAGCCAAGAGGTGGACAGGGTAAATTCACCCCTCCACTTT.

The rearrangement links TRBV3-1 (or the pseudogene TRBV3-2) to TRBJ1-4; tentatively, D is TRBD1 (5 bases). Germline V gene data show CDR1 as LGHDT and CDR2 as YNNKEL (reference sequence). This CDR3 contains 17 residues. Between the trimmed V and J ends, which lost 0 bases and 3 bases, there was a span of 14 bases. In DNA form, the CDR3 reads TGTGCCAGCAGCCAAGATAGGGGTTCGAGTTCTAATGAAAAACTGTTTTTT. It specifies CASSQDRGSSSNEKLFF.